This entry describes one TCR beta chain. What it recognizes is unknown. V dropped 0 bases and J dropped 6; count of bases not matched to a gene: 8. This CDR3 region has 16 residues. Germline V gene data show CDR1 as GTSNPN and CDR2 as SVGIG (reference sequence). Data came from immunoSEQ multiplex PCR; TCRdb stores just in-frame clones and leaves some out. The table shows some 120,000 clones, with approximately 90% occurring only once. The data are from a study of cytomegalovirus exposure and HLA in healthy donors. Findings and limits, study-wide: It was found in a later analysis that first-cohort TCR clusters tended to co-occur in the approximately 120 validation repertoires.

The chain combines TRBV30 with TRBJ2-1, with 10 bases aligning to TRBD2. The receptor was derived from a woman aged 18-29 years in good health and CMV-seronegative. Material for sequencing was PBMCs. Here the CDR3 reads CAWSVLLASGGNEQFF. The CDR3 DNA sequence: TGTGCCTGGAGTGTACTCCTGGCTAGCGGGGGCAATGAGCAGTTCTTC.